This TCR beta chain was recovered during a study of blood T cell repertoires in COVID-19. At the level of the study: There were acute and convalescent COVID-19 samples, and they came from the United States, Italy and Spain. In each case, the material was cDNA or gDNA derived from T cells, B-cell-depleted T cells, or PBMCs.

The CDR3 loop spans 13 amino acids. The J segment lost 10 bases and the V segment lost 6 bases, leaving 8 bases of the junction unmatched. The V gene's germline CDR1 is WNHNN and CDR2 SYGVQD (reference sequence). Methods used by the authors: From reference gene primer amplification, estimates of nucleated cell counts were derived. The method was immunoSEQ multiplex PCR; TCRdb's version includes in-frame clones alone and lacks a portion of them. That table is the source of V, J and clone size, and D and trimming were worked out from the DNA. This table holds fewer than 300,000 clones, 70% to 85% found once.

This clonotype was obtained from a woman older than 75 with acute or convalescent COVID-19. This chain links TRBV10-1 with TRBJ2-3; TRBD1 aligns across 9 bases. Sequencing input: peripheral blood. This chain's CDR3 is CASREGQGLAQYF. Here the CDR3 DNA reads TGCGCCAGCAGGGAAGGACAGGGGTTAGCGCAGTATTTT.